Reported below is one TCR beta chain. This sample was taken from a study of blood T cell repertoires in COVID-19. For the study at large: Samples came from the United States, Italy and Spain, spanning acute and convalescent COVID-19. PBMCs, B-cell-depleted T cells, or T cells were the source of the cDNA or gDNA that made up the material.

Assay: immunoSEQ multiplex PCR; the TCRdb copy retains only in-frame clones and omits some. The data show over 200,000 clones, about 90% seen once. Followed longitudinally, the Seattle patients had been enrolled during active infection. The germline gives CDR1 SGHRS, CDR2 YFSETQ. The V and J ends lost 4 bases and 1 base respectively, with 14 bases between them. The CDR3 totals 15 residues. Sequenced sample: peripheral blood. The source of this sequence is a person under 35 with COVID-19, enrolled during active disease. The chain links TRBV5-1 to TRBJ1-1, with a tentative D call TRBD1 (6 bases). CDR3 sequence (DNA): TGCGCCAGCAGCCTAGGACAGATCGGGAACACTGAAGCTTTCTTT. Translating gives CASSLGQIGNTEAFF.